These 22 T cell receptor beta chains originate from one sample sequenced in a study of beta chain features in type 1 diabetes (dated by TCRdb to the late 2010s). The library was produced with the immunoSEQ multiplex PCR assay. The High Capacity cDNA Reverse Transcription Kit was used to reverse transcribe all of the isolated RNA, meaning that expressed TCRB transcripts were what got sequenced. In TCRdb, the immuneACCESS table is reduced to in-frame sequences with V and J assigned. These tables do not hold every clone; where another copy was compared, an unresolved V gene accounts for under half, and the others remain unexplained. Recorded for this sample are 900,000 or so clones; roughly 16% of them occurred a single time. 0.02% to 0.025% of the sample belongs to the ten largest clones. Input material: naive CD4+ T cells from blood. The cell subset or site label for this specimen denotes: true naive CD4+ T cells. These TCRs come from a woman between 18 and 29 years old in good health.

This chain connects TRBV5-1 to TRBJ2-7, with 7 bases matching TRBD1. With V trimmed by 4 bases and J by 3 bases, 10 bases remained unmatched. Germline V gives CDR1 SGHRS, CDR2 YFSETQ. The CDR3 spans 15 residues. This CDR3 reads CASSHGTVGDYEQYF. As DNA, the CDR3 is TGCGCCAGCAGCCACGGGACAGTCGGAGACTACGAGCAGTACTTC.

The chain has TRBV5-4 and TRBJ2-7; TRBD1 matches at 7 bases. Germline CDR1 reads SGHNT; CDR2 reads YYREEE (reference sequence). V shed 1 base, J shed 1 base, and the junction held 5 bases outside the gene matches. The CDR3 runs 15 residues. The CDR3 coding sequence is TGTGCCAGCAGCTTGACACTGGGACAGTCCTACGAGCAGTACTTC. Its translation is CASSLTLGQSYEQYF.

A note on this clone: This specimen includes other DNA sequences encoding the same CDR3. The chain combines TRBV19 with TRBJ2-1; 8 bases are shared with TRBD1. Germline values: CDR1 LNHDA, CDR2 SQIVND (reference sequence). The CDR3 covers 16 residues. V dropped 3 bases and J dropped 0; count of bases not matched to a gene: 4. CDR3 bases: TGTGCCAGTAGTATCGTTACAGGGGGCTCCTACAATGAGCAGTTCTTC. The encoded protein is CASSIVTGGSYNEQFF.

The chain uses TRBV10-2 and TRBJ2-1, with 12 bases that match TRBD1. The germline CDR1 and CDR2 sequences are WSHSY and SAAADI. The CDR3 is made up of 12 amino acids. V was pared by 8 bases and J by 15 bases, with 8 bases of the junction left unmatched. The CDR3 is CASSGTGGVGFF. The CDR3 bases are TGCGCCAGCTCCGGGACAGGGGGCGTAGGGTTCTTC.

Only a few counts were recorded for this clone. The genes are TRBV5-1 and TRBJ2-1, with D perhaps being TRBD1 or TRBD2 (5 bases each). Germline CDR1 SGHRS, CDR2 YFSETQ. The CDR3 spans 16 residues. V lost 4 bases, J lost 5 bases, and 19 bases lay in between. The CDR3 spells CASSLWDPGLDNEQFF. In DNA form, the CDR3 reads TGCGCCAGCAGCCTGTGGGATCCGGGGCTGGACAATGAGCAGTTCTTC.

This clone was seen a handful of times. V gene TRBV6-5 combines with J gene TRBJ1-2; D may be TRBD1 (5 bases). This CDR3 comprises 16 residues. Per germline, CDR1 MNHEY and CDR2 SVGAGI. Trimming left V 2 bases short and J 1 base short, with 14 bases between. The CDR3 loop reads CASSYVVGAGNYGYTF. Here the CDR3 DNA reads TGTGCCAGCAGTTACGTCGTAGGGGCCGGTAACTATGGCTACACCTTC.

This chain connects TRBV7-2 to TRBJ1-2; 7 bases map to TRBD1. Germline values: CDR1 SGHTA, CDR2 FQGNSA. The CDR3 is 16 residues long. Trimming took 1 base from V and 1 from J; bases not matched to a gene: 6. CDR3 in DNA: TGTGCCAGCAGCTTAGGGGGACAGATGCTTAACTATGGCTACACCTTC. Its protein product is CASSLGGQMLNYGYTF. The whole variable domain, remainder taken from reference TRBV7-2 and TRBJ1-2, is GAGVSQSPSNKVTEKGKDVELRCDPISGHTALYWYRQSLGQGLEFLIYFQGNSAPDKSGLPSDRFSAERTGGSVSTLTIQRTQQEDSAVYLCASSLGGQMLNYGYTFGSGTRLTVV.

This clone has just a few counts. This chain links TRBV29-1 with TRBJ2-1; D not resolved. V was shortened by 7 bases and J by 7 bases, with 14 bases between the two germline ends. This CDR3 is 12 amino acids long. Germline V gene sequence: CDR1 SQVTM, CDR2 ANQGSEA. The CDR3 loop is CSAAPILNEQFF. The CDR3 DNA sequence: TGCAGCGCTGCCCCAATCTTAAATGAGCAGTTCTTC.

The table lists this clone with a few counts. The identical CDR3 is also encoded by other nucleotide sequences in the sample. The chain uses TRBV29-1 and TRBJ2-3; D may be TRBD2 (6 bases). This CDR3 has 11 amino acids. Germline V gene sequence: CDR1 SQVTM, CDR2 ANQGSEA. The germline V and J ends were trimmed by 5 bases and 6 bases, with 9 bases remaining between them. The CDR3 DNA sequence: TGCAGCGTTTTACTAGCCGATACGCAGTATTTT. Translating it yields CSVLLADTQYF.

This clone has a handful of counts. The chain couples TRBV9 to TRBJ2-7, with 9 bases aligning to TRBD1. CDR1 is SGDLS and CDR2 is YYNGEE in the germline V gene. The CDR3 has 14 amino acids. V lost 4 bases to trimming and J lost 3 bases; unmatched junction nucleotides: 5. The CDR3 here is CASSRGTGNYEQYF. The CDR3 bases are TGTGCCAGCAGCCGGGGGACAGGGAACTACGAGCAGTACTTC. Using reference TRBV9 and TRBJ2-7 for the parts outside the CDR3, the full variable domain is DSGVTQTPKHLITATGQRVTLRCSPRSGDLSVYWYQQSLDQGLQFLIQYYNGEERAKGNILERFSAQQFPDLHSELNLSSLELGDSALYFCASSRGTGNYEQYFGPGTRLTVT.

This clone was seen only a few times. The chain links TRBV2 to TRBJ2-3; D unclear. V was cut by 8 bases and J by 8 bases, with 5 bases left in between. The CDR3 consists of 9 residues. Germline CDR1 reads SNHLY; CDR2 reads FYNNEI. CDR3 amino acids: CASPATQYF. CDR3 sequence (DNA): TGTGCCAGCCCGGCTACGCAGTATTTT.

This clone appeared a few times. The chain links TRBV2 to TRBJ2-7; TRBD1 might be the D (5 bases). Germline lookup yields CDR1 SNHLY and CDR2 FYNNEI. The V and J ends lost 6 bases and 3 bases respectively, with 9 bases between them. This CDR3 is built from 12 residues. CDR3 nucleotide sequence: TGTGCCAGCAGGACAGTTTTCTACGAGCAGTACTTC. As protein: CASRTVFYEQYF. Full variable domain (outside the CDR3, taken from reference TRBV2 and TRBJ2-7): EPEVTQTPSHQVTQMGQEVILRCVPISNHLYFYWYRQILGQKVEFLVSFYNNEISEKSEIFDDQFSVERPDGSNFTLKIRSTKLEDSAMYFCASRTVFYEQYFGPGTRLTVT.

Turning to this clone: Other nucleotide sequences in the sample specify the same CDR3. V usage is TRBV28 and J usage is TRBJ1-5; no definite D call. This CDR3 is 12 amino acids long. Between the trimmed V and J ends, which lost 5 bases and 6 bases, there was a span of 8 bases. Germline values: CDR1 MDHEN, CDR2 SYDVKM. CDR3 DNA: TGTGCCAGCAGTCCCCCCGGTCAGCCCCAGCATTTT. Its protein is CASSPPGQPQHF.

This clone came up a few times. The V and J genes are TRBV4-1 and TRBJ2-1, with 9 bases that match TRBD2. CDR1 is MGHRA and CDR2 is YSYEKL in the germline V gene. With 0 bases clipped from V and 10 bases from J, the junction kept 16 bases outside the gene matches. The CDR3 length is 18 residues. The CDR3 DNA reads TGCGCCAGCAGCCAAGATGTGGTCGCAGCGGGAGGCTACGGGGAGCAGTTCTTC. Its protein product is CASSQDVVAAGGYGEQFF.

This clone was counted only a few times. The junction does not match germline at one end; this may be a read error. The rearrangement links TRBV7-9 to TRBJ2-1; 8 nucleotides line up with TRBD1. Per germline, CDR1 SEHNR and CDR2 FQNEAQ (reference sequence). The CDR3 runs 16 residues. In DNA form, the CDR3 reads TGTGCCAGCAGATTAGACCCAGGGGGCGCCTACAATGAGCAGTTCTTC. Its translation is CASRLDPGGAYNEQFF.

As regards this clone: Other DNA sequences in the same sample also yield this CDR3. The chain combines TRBV28 with TRBJ2-3, with D hard to call. The germline V gene has CDR1 MDHEN and CDR2 SYDVKM. The length of the CDR3 is 13 residues. The germline V and J ends were trimmed by 2 bases and 1 base, with 4 bases remaining between them. CDR3 in DNA: TGTGCCAGCAGTTTAGGTGGCACAGATACGCAGTATTTT. It specifies CASSLGGTDTQYF.

CDR3 region: CASSGTSGRVNEQFF. In DNA, the CDR3 is TGTGCCAGCAGTGGAACTAGCGGGAGAGTCAATGAGCAGTTCTTC. The rearrangement links TRBV27 to TRBJ2-1; 11 nucleotides match TRBD2. The germline CDR1 and CDR2 sequences are MNHEY and SMNVEV (reference sequence). V was clipped by 5 bases and J by 6 bases; unmatched bases: 6. The CDR3 length is 15 residues.

In this sample, this clone turned up a few times. The CDR3: CATAPSGSMGNIQYF. For the CDR3, the DNA is TGTGCCACCGCGCCTAGCGGGAGTATGGGAAACATTCAGTACTTC. V and J are TRBV7-9 and TRBJ2-4; the match to TRBD2 covers 10 bases. Germline CDR1 reads SEHNR; CDR2 reads FQNEAQ (reference sequence). Trimming at V came to 10 bases and at J to 6 bases, leaving 12 bases not matched to a gene. CDR3 size: 15 residues.

The genes are TRBV6-6 and TRBJ2-1; possible D gene TRBD2, 6 bases. Per germline, CDR1 MNHNY and CDR2 SVGAGI (reference sequence). The V and J ends lost 2 bases and 5 bases respectively, with 13 bases between them. The CDR3 runs 15 residues. DNA for the CDR3: TGTGCCAGCAGTTACGGCGGGACGGTGCACAATGAGCAGTTCTTC. Protein sequence: CASSYGGTVHNEQFF.

The chain carries TRBV7-2 and TRBJ2-7; 9 bases are a match to TRBD2. Per germline, CDR1 SGHTA and CDR2 FQGNSA. V was clipped by 9 bases and J by 1 base; unmatched bases: 10. The CDR3 covers 15 residues. CDR3 loop: CASSEAGGPSYEQYF. CDR3 DNA sequence: TGTGCCAGTTCGGAGGCGGGAGGGCCGTCCTACGAGCAGTACTTC.

The chain couples TRBV28 to TRBJ2-7; D unclear. Per the germline V gene, CDR1 is MDHEN and CDR2 is SYDVKM. The CDR3 consists of 10 residues. Trimming took off 5 bases at V and 8 bases at J, with 7 bases between the two ends. The CDR3 DNA sequence: TGTGCCAGCAGTAGGGCCCAGCAGTACTTC. It specifies CASSRAQQYF.

This clone has more than one count but fewer than ten. The rearrangement uses TRBV13 and TRBJ2-5; no definite D call. Between the trimmed V and J ends, which lost 3 bases and 5 bases, there was a span of 7 bases. Per germline, CDR1 PRHDT and CDR2 FYEKMQ (reference sequence). CDR3 length: 12 amino acids. The CDR3: CASSFSAETQYF. CDR3 DNA sequence: TGTGCCAGCAGCTTTTCCGCGGAGACCCAGTACTTC.